The TCR beta chain under discussion was sequenced for a study of blood T cell repertoires in COVID-19 (dated by TCRdb to 2020 to 2022). Broadly, across the study: The collaborator samples originated in the United States, Italy and Spain and spanned the acute and convalescent phases of COVID-19. Samples came from the ongoing ImmuneRACE study (first 160 participants) plus 1,254 subjects from 6 global collaborators. Where available, HLA class I and class II types were taken from metadata supplied by the sample provider and were not determined by assay-based typing. Deeply sampled blood TCRbeta repertoires from subjects exposed to, actively infected with, or recovered from COVID-19 were included in the dataset. The repertoires were made available in a free public database intended to serve as a resource for research on the immune response to SARS-CoV-2. The material from the prospective study consisted of cDNA or gDNA derived from T cells, B-cell-depleted T cells, or PBMCs. The sample metadata nearly always contained a de-identified subject ID, COVID-19 status, age in years and sex.

What the study reported, not specific to this receptor: The amount of clinical and demographic metadata varied by source and participant and was provided uncurated.

The immunoSEQ Assay, a bias-controlled multiplex PCR, was used to amplify TCRbeta CDR3 regions from genomic DNA. The paper's processing steps were these. Nucleated cell counts per sample were estimated from amplification of reference gene primers within the assay. Sequence reads were collapsed and filtered to measure the absolute abundance of every unique TCRbeta CDR3 rearrangement. For each sample, productive Simpson clonality was calculated as the square root of Simpson's diversity index over productive rearrangements. Held by TCRdb, this immuneACCESS table contains in-frame sequences only and omits some clones. Under half of the omission traces to an unresolved V gene where checked; the cause of the rest is unknown. V and J calls and clone size are given by that table; D and trimming were obtained from the DNA. This sample holds roughly 220,000 clones; 80% were observed only once. The top ten clonotypes cover 3.5% to 4.5% of the sample.

This clone has a count of ten or more. Its antigen is unknown. Base qualities are missing; no much larger clone stands one base away. Participants in the prospective study were enrolled through a virtual design, were aged roughly 18 to 90 years, and lived in roughly 25 United States geographic areas. In the prospective study, participants were assigned to cohorts based on the clinical history participants reported in a screening survey and a study questionnaire. Each participant in the prospective study had whole blood, serum and a nasopharyngeal or oropharyngeal swab collected by mobile phlebotomists. Participants in the prospective study had the option to provide additional blood draws and questionnaires over a roughly two-month period. Before DNA extraction, blood samples from the prospective study were shipped at room temperature or frozen. The receptor was isolated from a man aged 25-45 years with acute COVID-19. Sequenced sample: PBMCs or T cells enriched from blood (not recorded which).

CDR3 protein: CASSQGTGATNEKLFF. The DNA is as follows: TGCGCCAGCAGCCAAGGGACAGGGGCAACTAATGAAAAACTGTTTTTT. This chain is built from TRBV4-1 and TRBJ1-4; 9 bases in between match TRBD1. Trimming removed 1 base from V and 0 bases from J; the gene matches leave 0 bases unexplained. The CDR3 runs 16 residues from the cysteine to the phenylalanine. The kept DNA is CDR3 alone, 48 bases in frame from the first base. Taken from the germline V gene, the CDR1 and CDR2 loops are MGHRA and YSYEKL.